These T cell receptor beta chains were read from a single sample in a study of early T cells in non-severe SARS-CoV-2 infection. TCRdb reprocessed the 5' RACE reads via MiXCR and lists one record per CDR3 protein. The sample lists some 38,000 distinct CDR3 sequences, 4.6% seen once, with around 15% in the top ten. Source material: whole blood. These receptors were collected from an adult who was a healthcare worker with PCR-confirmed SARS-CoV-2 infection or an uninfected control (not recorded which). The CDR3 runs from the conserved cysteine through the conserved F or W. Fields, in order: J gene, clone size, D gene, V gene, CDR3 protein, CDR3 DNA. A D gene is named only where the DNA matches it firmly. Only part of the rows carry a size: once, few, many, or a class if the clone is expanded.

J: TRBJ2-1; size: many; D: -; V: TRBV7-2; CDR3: CASSQGLFTYNEQFF; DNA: TGTGCCAGCAGCCAAGGGCTGTTTACCTACAATGAGCAGTTCTTC
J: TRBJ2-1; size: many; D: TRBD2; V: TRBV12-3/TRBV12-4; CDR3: CASSFGTSLHEQFF; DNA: TGTGCCAGCAGTTTCGGGACTAGTCTCCATGAGCAGTTCTTC
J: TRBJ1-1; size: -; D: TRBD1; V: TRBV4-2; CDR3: CASSPARGPYTEAFF; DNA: TGTGCCAGCAGCCCGGCGAGGGGGCCATACACTGAAGCTTTCTTT
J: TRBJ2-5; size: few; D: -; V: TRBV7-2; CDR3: CASSLLVPNQETQYF; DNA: TGTGCCAGCAGCTTACTAGTCCCAAATCAAGAGACCCAGTACTTC
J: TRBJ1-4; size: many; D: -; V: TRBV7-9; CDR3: CASRSADTAGKEKLFF; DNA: TGTGCCAGCAGATCAGCGGACACTGCGGGGAAGGAAAAACTGTTTTTT
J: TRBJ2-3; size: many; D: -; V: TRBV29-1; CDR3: CSVKVDGSGTQYF; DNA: TGCAGCGTTAAGGTGGACGGTTCTGGTACGCAGTATTTT
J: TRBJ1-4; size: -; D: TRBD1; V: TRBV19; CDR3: CASRRGTGSVLFF; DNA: TGTGCCAGTAGACGTGGGACAGGCAGCGTACTGTTTTTT
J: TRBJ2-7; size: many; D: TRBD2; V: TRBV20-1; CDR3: CSARGLAGPESKYEQYF; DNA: TGCAGTGCTAGGGGACTAGCGGGGCCCGAGTCCAAGTACGAGCAGTACTTC
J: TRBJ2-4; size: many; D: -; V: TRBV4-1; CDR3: CASSPEWAKNIQYF; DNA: TGCGCCAGCAGCCCCGAGTGGGCCAAAAACATTCAGTACTTC
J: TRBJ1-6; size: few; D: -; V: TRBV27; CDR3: CASSLSIGSPLHF; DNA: TGTGCCAGCAGTTTATCGATAGGTTCACCCCTCCACTTT
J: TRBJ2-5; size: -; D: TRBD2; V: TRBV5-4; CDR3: CASSLAGGVQETQYF; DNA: TGTGCCAGCAGCCTAGCGGGGGGGGTCCAAGAGACCCAGTACTTC
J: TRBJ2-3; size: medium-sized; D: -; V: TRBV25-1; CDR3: CASSPMLAEVSDTQYF; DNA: TGTGCCAGCAGTCCAATGTTAGCAGAGGTCTCAGATACGCAGTATTTT
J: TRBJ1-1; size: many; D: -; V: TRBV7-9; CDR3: CASRPTGFGRNTEAFF; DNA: TGTGCCAGCAGACCCACAGGGTTCGGGAGGAACACTGAAGCTTTCTTT
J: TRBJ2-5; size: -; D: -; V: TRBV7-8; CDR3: CASSLNGGETQYF; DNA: TGTGCCAGCAGCTTGAACGGGGGAGAGACCCAGTACTTC
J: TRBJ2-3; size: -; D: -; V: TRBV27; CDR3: CASSLGLSTNTQYF; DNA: TGTGCCAGCAGCCTAGGACTAAGCACAAATACGCAGTATTTT
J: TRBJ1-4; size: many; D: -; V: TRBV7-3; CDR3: CASSQRGKANEKLFF; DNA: TGTGCCAGCAGCCAAAGGGGGAAAGCTAATGAAAAACTGTTTTTT
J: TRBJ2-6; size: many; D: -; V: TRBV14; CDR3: CASSQAIGGANVLTF; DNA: TGTGCCAGCAGCCAAGCTATCGGCGGGGCCAACGTCCTGACTTTC
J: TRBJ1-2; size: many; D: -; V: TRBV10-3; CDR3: CAISEGIGYTF; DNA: TGTGCCATCAGTGAGGGTATCGGCTACACCTTC
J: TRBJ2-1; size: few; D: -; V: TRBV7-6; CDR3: CASSLGGGIYNEQFF; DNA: TGTGCCAGCAGCTTAGGAGGGGGGATTTACAATGAGCAGTTCTTC
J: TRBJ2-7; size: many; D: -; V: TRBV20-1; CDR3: CSASRSQVYEQYF; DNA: TGCAGTGCTAGTAGGTCACAAGTTTACGAGCAGTACTTC
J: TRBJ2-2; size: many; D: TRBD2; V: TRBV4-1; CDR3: CASSRGLGNTGELFF; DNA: TGCGCCAGCAGCCGCGGACTAGGTAACACCGGGGAGCTGTTTTTT
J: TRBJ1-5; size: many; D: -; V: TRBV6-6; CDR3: CASNYRGDQPQHF; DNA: TGTGCCAGCAATTACCGGGGGGATCAGCCCCAGCATTTT
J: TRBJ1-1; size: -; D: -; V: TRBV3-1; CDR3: CASSPRSNTEAFF; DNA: TGTGCCAGCAGCCCCCGATCGAACACTGAAGCTTTCTTT
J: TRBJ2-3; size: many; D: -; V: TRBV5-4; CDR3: CASSLGGAGADTQYF; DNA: TGTGCCAGCAGCTTGGGGGGAGCGGGTGCAGATACGCAGTATTTT
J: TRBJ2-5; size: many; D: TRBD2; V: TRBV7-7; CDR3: CASSSGSGGQETQYF; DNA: TGTGCCAGCAGCTCAGGGAGCGGGGGACAAGAGACCCAGTACTTC
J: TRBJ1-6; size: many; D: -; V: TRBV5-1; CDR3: CASSLESGATGVGSPLHF; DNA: TGCGCCAGCAGCTTGGAGTCCGGGGCGACAGGAGTAGGGTCACCCCTCCACTTT
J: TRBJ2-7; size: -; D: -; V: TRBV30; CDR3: CAWSVPGHYEQYF; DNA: TGTGCCTGGAGTGTACCAGGGCACTACGAGCAGTACTTC
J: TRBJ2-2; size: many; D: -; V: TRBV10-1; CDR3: CASSESDTGELFF; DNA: TGCGCCAGCAGTGAGTCGGATACCGGGGAGCTGTTTTTT
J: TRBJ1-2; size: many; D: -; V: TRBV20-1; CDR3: CSARDQGGLFGYTF; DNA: TGCAGTGCTAGAGATCAGGGAGGTCTTTTTGGCTACACCTTC
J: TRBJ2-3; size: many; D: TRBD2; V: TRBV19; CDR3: CASSFGRAVDAGGQQYF; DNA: TGTGCCAGTAGTTTCGGGCGAGCTGTGGACGCGGGGGGCCAGCAGTATTTT
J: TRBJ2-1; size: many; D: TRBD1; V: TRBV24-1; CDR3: CAVRQGTHGEQFF; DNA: TGTGCCGTAAGACAGGGAACGCACGGTGAGCAGTTCTTC
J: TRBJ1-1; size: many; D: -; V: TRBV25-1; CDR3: CASSDGGLNTEAFF; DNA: TGTGCCAGCAGTGACGGTGGGCTGAACACTGAAGCTTTCTTT
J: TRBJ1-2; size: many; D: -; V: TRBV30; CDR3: CACYPRGYGYTF; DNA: TGTGCCTGCTACCCCCGGGGCTATGGCTACACCTTC
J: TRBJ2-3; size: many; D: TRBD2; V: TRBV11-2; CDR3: CASSLRGGPADTQYF; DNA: TGTGCCAGCAGCTTACGGGGGGGCCCCGCAGATACGCAGTATTTT
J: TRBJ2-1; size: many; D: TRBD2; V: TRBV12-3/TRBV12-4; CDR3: CASSLGWLAGGLSYNEQFF; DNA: TGTGCCAGCAGTTTAGGTTGGCTAGCGGGGGGGCTTTCCTACAATGAGCAGTTCTTC
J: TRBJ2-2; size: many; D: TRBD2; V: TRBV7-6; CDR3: CASSLRSLAGANTGELFF; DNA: TGTGCCAGCAGCTTAAGGTCCCTAGCGGGTGCGAACACCGGGGAGCTGTTTTTT
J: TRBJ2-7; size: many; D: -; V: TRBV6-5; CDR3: CASSRGIGYEQYF; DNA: TGTGCCAGCAGTCGAGGGATAGGATACGAGCAGTACTTC
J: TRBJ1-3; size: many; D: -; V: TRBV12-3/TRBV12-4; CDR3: CASNLGGNTIYF; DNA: TGTGCCAGTAATCTCGGTGGAAACACCATATATTTT
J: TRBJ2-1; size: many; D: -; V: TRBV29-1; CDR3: CSVEDWKDNEQFF; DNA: TGCAGCGTTGAAGATTGGAAAGACAATGAGCAGTTCTTC
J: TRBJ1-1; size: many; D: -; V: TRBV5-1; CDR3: CASSTEALITEAFF; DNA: TGCGCCAGCAGCACCGAGGCCCTGATCACTGAAGCTTTCTTT
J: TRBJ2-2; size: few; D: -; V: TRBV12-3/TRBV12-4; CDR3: CASSSAAGGELFF; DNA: TGTGCCAGCAGCAGTGCGGCCGGCGGGGAGCTGTTTTTT
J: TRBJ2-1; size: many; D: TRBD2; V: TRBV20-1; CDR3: CSALAGGYNEQFF; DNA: TGCAGTGCCCTAGCGGGGGGGTACAATGAGCAGTTCTTC
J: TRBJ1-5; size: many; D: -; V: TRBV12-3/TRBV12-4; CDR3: CASRGEGFNQPQHF; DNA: TGTGCCAGCCGCGGGGAGGGCTTCAATCAGCCCCAGCATTTT